The T cell receptor (beta chain) under discussion was sequenced for a study of beta chain features in type 1 diabetes. All of the isolated RNA was reverse transcribed, so expressed TCRB transcripts were sequenced. Produced via immunoSEQ multiplex PCR; TCRdb's table is partial and in-frame only. The table records roughly 610,000 clones, roughly 16% of them present only once. This clone was picked up a small number of times. Germline CDR1 reads MDHEN; CDR2 reads SYDVKM. V lost 7 bases and J lost 5, with 14 bases in between. The CDR3 extends over 14 amino acids. The source is a man aged 18 to 29 in good health. V and J are TRBV28 and TRBJ2-2, with D uncertain. Specimen: naive CD4+ T cells from blood. CDR3 region: CASTPTAVTGELFF. In DNA form, the CDR3 reads TGTGCCAGCACCCCAACTGCCGTGACCGGGGAGCTGTTTTTT.